The 18 T cell receptor beta chains below all came from one sample that was sequenced in a study of memory CD8 T cells in hepatitis C reinfection. Repertoires were generated with immunoSEQ multiplex PCR, while TCRdb's copy carries only in-frame clones and drops some. The table records about 46,000 clones, nearly 90% of them present only once. The time point was: late/post reinfection, 12 to 24 weeks after detection. Sorted cells were sequenced directly ex vivo without any in vitro expansion. The sequenced sample consisted of naive CD8+ T cells sorted from blood. The origin of the receptors is a man aged 18 to 29 with hepatitis C virus infection.

The J gene is TRBJ2-1, the V gene TRBV27; 12 bases are a match to TRBD2. The CDR3 consists of 14 residues. Per germline, CDR1 MNHEY and CDR2 SMNVEV (reference sequence). The V segment lost 7 bases and the J segment 7 bases; nucleotides outside the gene matches: 5. The DNA for the CDR3 is TGTGCCAGCATGACTAGCGGGAGTTTTAATGAGCAGTTCTTC. Protein product: CASMTSGSFNEQFF.

The V gene is TRBV27, the J gene TRBJ1-5, with D perhaps matching TRBD1 (5 bases). Trimming stripped 2 bases from V and 7 bases from J, with 9 bases between. The V gene's germline CDR1 is MNHEY and CDR2 SMNVEV (reference sequence). The CDR3 spans 13 residues. CDR3 nucleotides: TGTGCCAGCAGTTTAGGGGGGTCCCAGCCCCAGCATTTT. Protein: CASSLGGSQPQHF.

In regard to this clone: The sample holds other DNA sequences that translate to the same CDR3. This chain connects TRBV27 to TRBJ1-5; TRBD1 agrees at 8 bases. The CDR3 has 14 residues. V lost 4 bases to trimming and J lost 4 bases; unmatched junction nucleotides: 3. Looked up from germline, CDR1 is MNHEY and CDR2 is SMNVEV (reference sequence). CDR3 residues: CASSWQGANQPQHF. The CDR3 coding sequence is TGTGCCAGCAGTTGGCAGGGGGCAAATCAGCCCCAGCATTTT.

The chain carries TRBV4-1 and TRBJ1-5; D gene unclear. This CDR3 has 13 residues. CDR1 and CDR2 from the germline V gene are MGHRA and YSYEKL. V lost 1 base and J lost 4, with 5 bases in between. The CDR3 loop reads CASSQAPNQPQHF. Written as DNA, the CDR3 is TGCGCCAGCAGCCAAGCCCCGAATCAGCCCCAGCATTTT.

The V and J genes are TRBV27 and TRBJ2-1, with 10 bases identical to TRBD2. V trimming: 3 bases; J trimming: 3 bases; junction bases outside the gene matches: 5. Germline assignment: CDR1 MNHEY and CDR2 SMNVEV (reference sequence). This CDR3 contains 16 residues. The DNA for the CDR3 is TGTGCCAGCAGTTTGGGAACTAGCGGGGTCTACAATGAGCAGTTCTTC. Translation gives CASSLGTSGVYNEQFF.

The chain uses TRBV6-1 and TRBJ1-5; TRBD1 aligns across 7 bases. Germline values: CDR1 MNHNS, CDR2 SASEGT. The CDR3 has 15 residues. V shed 2 bases and J 2 bases; nucleotides not matched to a gene: 3. In DNA form, the CDR3 reads TGTGCCAGCAGTGAACGTACAGGGGGCAATCAGCCCCAGCATTTT. This sequence encodes CASSERTGGNQPQHF.

The J gene is TRBJ2-1, the V gene TRBV7-9; 12 nucleotides match TRBD2. Germline trimming cut 8 bases from V and 5 bases from J; bases unmatched to any gene: 7. There are 15 residues in the CDR3. CDR1 is SEHNR, CDR2 FQNEAQ, per germline (reference sequence). CDR3 sequence reads: CASGPSGREDNEQFF. As DNA, the CDR3 is TGTGCCAGCGGGCCTAGCGGGAGGGAAGACAATGAGCAGTTCTTC. The whole variable domain, remainder taken from reference TRBV7-9 and TRBJ2-1, is DTGVSQNPRHKITKRGQNVTFRCDPISEHNRLYWYRQTLGQGPEFLTYFQNEAQLEKSRLLSDRFSAERPKGSFSTLEIQRTEQGDSAMYLCASGPSGREDNEQFFGPGTRLTVL.

This clone was seen only once. The chain combines TRBV4-3 with TRBJ2-1, with 10 bases matching TRBD1. Unmatched junction bases numbered 9, after V lost 3 bases and J lost 7 bases. Germline CDR1 LGHNA, CDR2 YSLEER. CDR3 length: 16 amino acids. In DNA, the CDR3 is TGCGCCAGCAGCCATGTGACAGGGGGCTTCGGAAATGAGCAGTTCTTC. This translates into CASSHVTGGFGNEQFF.

The rearrangement links TRBV11-2 to TRBJ2-3; TRBD1 matches 8 bases. Germline V gene lookup returns CDR1 SGHAT and CDR2 FQNNGV. Trimming cost V 4 bases and J 3 bases; bases outside gene matches: 15. The CDR3 runs 18 residues. The CDR3 protein is CASSSTGGSHRGTDTQYF. The CDR3 nucleotides are TGTGCCAGCAGCTCAACAGGGGGTTCACACCGCGGTACAGATACGCAGTATTTT.

CDR3 loop: CASSWGQGANEQYF. In nucleotides, the CDR3 is TGTGCCAGTAGTTGGGGACAGGGGGCCAACGAGCAGTACTTC. This chain connects TRBV19 to TRBJ2-7, with TRBD1 identical over 12 bases. With V trimmed by 5 bases and J by 5 bases, 4 bases remained unmatched. The CDR3 sequence is 14 residues long. Germline assignment: CDR1 LNHDA and CDR2 SQIVND (reference sequence).

The rearrangement uses TRBV5-4 and TRBJ2-1; TRBD2 matches 8 bases. CDR1 is SGHNT and CDR2 is YYREEE in the germline V gene (reference sequence). The V segment lost 6 bases and the J segment 8 bases; nucleotides outside the gene matches: 13. The CDR3 contains 15 residues. CDR3 amino acids: CASTSSGREGHEQFF. The CDR3 region has the DNA TGTGCCAGCACCTCGAGCGGGAGAGAGGGACATGAGCAGTTCTTC.

The chain uses TRBV11-2 and TRBJ2-2, with D perhaps TRBD2 (6 bases). The ends were cut back, 1 base at V and 6 bases at J, with 9 bases in the middle. There are 14 residues in the CDR3. Germline V lookup: CDR1 SGHAT, CDR2 FQNNGV. In nucleotides, the CDR3 is TGTGCCAGCAGCTTAGGGAGGGACGCCGGGGAGCTGTTTTTT. It translates to CASSLGRDAGELFF.

The chain uses TRBV4-1 and TRBJ2-2, with D possibly TRBD2 on 6 matching bases. Between the trimmed V and J ends, which lost 0 bases and 0 bases, there was a span of 8 bases. Germline V gene sequence: CDR1 MGHRA, CDR2 YSYEKL. CDR3 size: 16 residues. The chain's CDR3 is CASSQDGLPNTGELFF. In nucleotides, the CDR3 is TGCGCCAGCAGCCAAGATGGACTACCGAACACCGGGGAGCTGTTTTTT.

The gene calls are TRBV2 and TRBJ2-7, with TRBD2 matching 7 bases. The CDR3 runs to 13 residues. J was trimmed by 2 bases and V by 7 bases; bases with no gene match: 5. Germline loops: CDR1 SNHLY, CDR2 FYNNEI. The DNA of the CDR3 is TGTGCCAGCACCCTAGCGGATACCTACGAGCAGTACTTC. Residues: CASTLADTYEQYF.

This rearrangement joins TRBV4-3 to TRBJ2-3, with 12 nucleotides matching TRBD2. The germline V gene has CDR1 LGHNA and CDR2 YSLEER. The CDR3 covers 16 residues. The V and J ends lost 4 bases and 2 bases, in that order; junction bases with no gene match: 4. DNA of the CDR3: TGCGCCAGCAGCCCCAGACTAGCGGGGGACACAGATACGCAGTATTTT. It encodes CASSPRLAGDTDTQYF.

The gene calls are TRBV5-4 and TRBJ2-7; no clear D. The germline V gene has CDR1 SGHNT and CDR2 YYREEE (reference sequence). Trimming pared 0 bases from V and 1 base from J, leaving 5 bases between. The length of the CDR3 is 13 residues. The CDR3 coding sequence is TGTGCCAGCAGCTTGGACAGATCCTACGAGCAGTACTTC. This encodes CASSLDRSYEQYF.

The rearrangement links TRBV27 to TRBJ2-7; 8 bases match TRBD1. This CDR3 comprises 13 residues. Germline V gene data show CDR1 as MNHEY and CDR2 as SMNVEV (reference sequence). V shed 6 bases and J 4 bases; nucleotides not matched to a gene: 5. CDR3 nucleotide sequence: TGTGCCAGCAGGCAGGGGGCTAATTACGAGCAGTACTTC. It is translated as CASRQGANYEQYF.

The chain links TRBV6-1 to TRBJ2-7, with 8 bases matching TRBD2. The CDR3 totals 13 residues. Trimming at V came to 10 bases and at J to 0 bases, leaving 5 bases not matched to a gene. Looked up from germline, CDR1 is MNHNS and CDR2 is SASEGT. CDR3 region: CATRLASSYEQYF. CDR3 nucleotides: TGTGCCACCCGACTAGCGTCCTCCTACGAGCAGTACTTC.